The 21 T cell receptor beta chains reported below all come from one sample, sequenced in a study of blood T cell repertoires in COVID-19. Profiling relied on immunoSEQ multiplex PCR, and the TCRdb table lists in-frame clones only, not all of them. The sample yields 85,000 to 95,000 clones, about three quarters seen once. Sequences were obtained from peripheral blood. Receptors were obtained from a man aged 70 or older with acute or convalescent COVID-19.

The CDR3 coding sequence is TGTGCCAGCAGGGACTTTAACACTGAAGCTTTCTTT. Its protein product is CASRDFNTEAFF. The V gene is TRBV6-5, the J gene TRBJ1-1; D remains unclear. The V gene lost 6 bases and the J gene lost 2 bases, with 7 bases spanning the gap. Germline V gene data show CDR1 as MNHEY and CDR2 as SVGAGI. CDR3 size: 12 residues.

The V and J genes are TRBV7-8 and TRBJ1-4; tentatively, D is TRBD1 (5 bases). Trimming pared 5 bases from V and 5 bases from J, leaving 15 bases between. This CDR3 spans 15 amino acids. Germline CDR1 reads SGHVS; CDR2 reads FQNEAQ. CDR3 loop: CASSQWGLENEKLFF. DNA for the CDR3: TGTGCCAGCAGCCAATGGGGACTGGAAAATGAAAAACTGTTTTTT.

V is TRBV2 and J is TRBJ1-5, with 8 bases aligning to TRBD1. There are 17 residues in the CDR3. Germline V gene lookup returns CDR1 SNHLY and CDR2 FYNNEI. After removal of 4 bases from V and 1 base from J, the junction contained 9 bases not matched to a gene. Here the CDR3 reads CASSVGQGARSNQPQHF. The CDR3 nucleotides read TGTGCCAGCAGTGTAGGTCAGGGGGCTAGGAGCAATCAGCCCCAGCATTTT.

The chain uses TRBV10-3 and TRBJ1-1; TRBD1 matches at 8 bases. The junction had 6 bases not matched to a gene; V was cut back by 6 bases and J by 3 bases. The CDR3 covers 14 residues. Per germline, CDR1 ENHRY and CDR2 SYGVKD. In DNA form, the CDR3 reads TGTGCCATCAGCGGACAGGGTCGGGACACTGAAGCTTTCTTT. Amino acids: CAISGQGRDTEAFF.

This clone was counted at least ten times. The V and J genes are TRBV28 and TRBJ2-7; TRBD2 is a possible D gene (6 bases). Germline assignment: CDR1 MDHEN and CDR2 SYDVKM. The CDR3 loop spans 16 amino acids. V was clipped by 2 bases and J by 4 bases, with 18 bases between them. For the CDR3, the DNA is TGTGCCAGCAGTTTACCTACCGGCGGGACTGGTTACGAGCAGTACTTC. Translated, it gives CASSLPTGGTGYEQYF.

The CDR3 DNA sequence: TGTGCCAGCAGGCGGACAGGGGGCACTGAAGCTTTCTTT. Its translation: CASRRTGGTEAFF. J is TRBJ1-1 and V is TRBV11-1; 10 bases line up with TRBD1. The J segment lost 4 bases and the V segment lost 6 bases, leaving 2 bases of the junction unmatched. Germline CDR1 is SGHAT and CDR2 is FQDESV (reference sequence). CDR3 size: 13 residues.

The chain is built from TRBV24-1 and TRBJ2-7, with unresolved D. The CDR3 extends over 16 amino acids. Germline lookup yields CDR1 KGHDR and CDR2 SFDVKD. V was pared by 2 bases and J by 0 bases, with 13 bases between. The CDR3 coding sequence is TGTGCCACCAGTGATTCCGGGTCCCAGCGCTCCTACGAGCAGTACTTC. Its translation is CATSDSGSQRSYEQYF.

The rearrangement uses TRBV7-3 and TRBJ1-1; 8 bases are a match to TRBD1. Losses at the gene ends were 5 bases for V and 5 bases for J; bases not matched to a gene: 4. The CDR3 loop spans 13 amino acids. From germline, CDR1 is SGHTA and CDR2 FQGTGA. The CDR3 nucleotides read TGTGCCAGCAGCCATACAGGGGGGACTGAAGCTTTCTTT. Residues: CASSHTGGTEAFF.

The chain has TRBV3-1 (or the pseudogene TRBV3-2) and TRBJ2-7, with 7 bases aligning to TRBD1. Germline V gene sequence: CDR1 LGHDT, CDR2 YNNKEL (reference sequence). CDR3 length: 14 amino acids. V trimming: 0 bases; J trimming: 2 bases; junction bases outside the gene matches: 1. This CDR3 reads CASSQETGAYEQYF. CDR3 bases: TGTGCCAGCAGCCAAGAAACAGGGGCCTACGAGCAGTACTTC.

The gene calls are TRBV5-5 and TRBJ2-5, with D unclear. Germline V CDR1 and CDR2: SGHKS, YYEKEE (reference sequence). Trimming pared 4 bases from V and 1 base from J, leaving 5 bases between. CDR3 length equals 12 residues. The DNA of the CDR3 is TGTGCCAGCAGCAGAGTCCAAGAGACCCAGTACTTC. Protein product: CASSRVQETQYF.

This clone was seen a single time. CDR3 sequence (DNA): TGCGCCAGCACCCCCACCCTCGGGGGGGGTGAAAAACTGTTTTTT. Protein: CASTPTLGGGEKLFF. The gene calls are TRBV5-1 and TRBJ1-4; D might be TRBD1 (5 bases). V was shortened by 6 bases and J by 7 bases, with 19 bases between the two germline ends. Germline assignment: CDR1 SGHRS and CDR2 YFSETQ. The CDR3 contains 15 residues.

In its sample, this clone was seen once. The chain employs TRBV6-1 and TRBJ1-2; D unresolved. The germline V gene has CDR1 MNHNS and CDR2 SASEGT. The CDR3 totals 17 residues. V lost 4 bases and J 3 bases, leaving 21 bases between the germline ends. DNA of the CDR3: TGTGCCAGCAGTGTCGATTGGACTCCCGGTAGCGACTATGGCTACACCTTC. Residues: CASSVDWTPGSDYGYTF.

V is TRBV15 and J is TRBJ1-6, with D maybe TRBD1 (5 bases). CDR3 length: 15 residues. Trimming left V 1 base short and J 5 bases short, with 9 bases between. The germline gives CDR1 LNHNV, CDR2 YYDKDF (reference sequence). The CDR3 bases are TGTGCCACCAGCAGAGGACAGTTAGATAATTCACCCCTCCACTTT. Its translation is CATSRGQLDNSPLHF. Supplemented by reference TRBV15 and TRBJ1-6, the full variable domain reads DAMVIQNPRYQVTQFGKPVTLSCSQTLNHNVMYWYQQKSSQAPKLLFHYYDKDFNNEADTPDNFQSRRPNTSFCFLDIRSPGLGDTAMYLCATSRGQLDNSPLHFGNGTRLTVT.

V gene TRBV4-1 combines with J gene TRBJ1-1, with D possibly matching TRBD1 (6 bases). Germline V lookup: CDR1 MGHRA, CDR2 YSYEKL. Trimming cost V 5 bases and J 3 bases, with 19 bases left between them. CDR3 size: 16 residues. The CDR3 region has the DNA TGCGCCAGCAGCTTCAGATCAGGGGTGGCGTACACTGAAGCTTTCTTT. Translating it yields CASSFRSGVAYTEAFF.

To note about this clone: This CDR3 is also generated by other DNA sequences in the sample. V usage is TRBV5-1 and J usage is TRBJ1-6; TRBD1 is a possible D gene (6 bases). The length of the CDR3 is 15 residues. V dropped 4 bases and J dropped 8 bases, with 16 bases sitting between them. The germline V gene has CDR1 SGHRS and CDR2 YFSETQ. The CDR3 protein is CASSLWGPRDSPLHF. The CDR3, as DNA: TGCGCCAGCAGCCTGTGGGGGCCGAGGGATTCACCCCTCCACTTT.

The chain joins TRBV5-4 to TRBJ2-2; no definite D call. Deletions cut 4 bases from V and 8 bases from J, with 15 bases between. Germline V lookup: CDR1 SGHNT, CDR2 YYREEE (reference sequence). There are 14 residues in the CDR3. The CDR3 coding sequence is TGTGCCAGCAGCGCCGTGACTCGATCAGGGGAGCTGTTTTTT. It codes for CASSAVTRSGELFF.

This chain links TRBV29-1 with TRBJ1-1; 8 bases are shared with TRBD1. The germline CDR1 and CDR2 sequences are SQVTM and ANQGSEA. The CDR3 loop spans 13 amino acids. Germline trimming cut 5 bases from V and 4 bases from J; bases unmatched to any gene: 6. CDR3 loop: CSVRNRGATEAFF. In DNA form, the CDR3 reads TGCAGCGTTCGGAACAGGGGGGCCACTGAAGCTTTCTTT.

This chain's CDR3 is CAIGQASLNTEAFF. The DNA for the CDR3 is TGTGCCATTGGACAGGCTAGTTTAAACACTGAAGCTTTCTTT. The chain couples TRBV2 to TRBJ1-1, with TRBD1 identical over 7 bases. Per the germline V gene, CDR1 is SNHLY and CDR2 is FYNNEI. V was pared by 10 bases and J by 2 bases, with 10 bases of the junction left unmatched. The length of the CDR3 is 14 residues.

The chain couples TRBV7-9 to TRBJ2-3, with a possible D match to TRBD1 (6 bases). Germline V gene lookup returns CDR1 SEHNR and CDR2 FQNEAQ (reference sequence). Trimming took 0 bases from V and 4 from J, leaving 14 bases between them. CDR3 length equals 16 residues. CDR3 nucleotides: TGTGCCAGCAGCTTAGCCGGCAGGGGATTCGCAGATACGCAGTATTTT. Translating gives CASSLAGRGFADTQYF.

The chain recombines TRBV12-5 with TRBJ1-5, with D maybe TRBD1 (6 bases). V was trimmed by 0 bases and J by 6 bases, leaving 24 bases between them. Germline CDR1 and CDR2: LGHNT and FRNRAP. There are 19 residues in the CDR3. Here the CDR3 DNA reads TGTGCTAGTGGTTTGGTATCCCTTGGTGGTCGGGGGGCGCGTCAGCCCCAGCATTTT. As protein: CASGLVSLGGRGARQPQHF. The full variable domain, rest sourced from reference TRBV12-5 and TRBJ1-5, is DARVTQTPRHKVTEMGQEVTMRCQPILGHNTVFWYRQTMMQGLELLAYFRNRAPLDDSGMPKDRFSAEMPDATLATLKIQPSEPRDSAVYFCASGLVSLGGRGARQPQHFGDGTRLSIL.

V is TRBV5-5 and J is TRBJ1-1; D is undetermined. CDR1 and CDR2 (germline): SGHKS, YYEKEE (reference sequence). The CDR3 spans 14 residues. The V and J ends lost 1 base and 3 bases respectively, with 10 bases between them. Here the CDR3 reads CASSLTPQDTEAFF. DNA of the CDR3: TGTGCCAGCAGCTTGACTCCCCAGGACACTGAAGCTTTCTTT.